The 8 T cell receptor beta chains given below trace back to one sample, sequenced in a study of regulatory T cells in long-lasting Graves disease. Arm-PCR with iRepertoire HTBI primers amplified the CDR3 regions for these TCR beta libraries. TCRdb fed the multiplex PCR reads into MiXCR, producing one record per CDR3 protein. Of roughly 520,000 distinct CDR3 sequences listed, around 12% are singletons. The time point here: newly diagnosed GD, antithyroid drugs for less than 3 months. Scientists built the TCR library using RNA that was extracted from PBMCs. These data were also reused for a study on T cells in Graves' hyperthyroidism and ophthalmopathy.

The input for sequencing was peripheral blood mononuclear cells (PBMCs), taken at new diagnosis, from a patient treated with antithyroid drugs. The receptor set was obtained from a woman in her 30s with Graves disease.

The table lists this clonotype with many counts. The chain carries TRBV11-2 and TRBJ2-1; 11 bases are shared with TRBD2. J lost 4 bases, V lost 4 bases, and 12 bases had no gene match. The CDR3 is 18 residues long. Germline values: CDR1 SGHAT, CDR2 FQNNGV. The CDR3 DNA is TGTGCCAGCAGCTCGGGACTAGCGGCCTGGAGTATGTACAATGAGCAGTTCTTC. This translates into CASSSGLAAWSMYNEQFF.

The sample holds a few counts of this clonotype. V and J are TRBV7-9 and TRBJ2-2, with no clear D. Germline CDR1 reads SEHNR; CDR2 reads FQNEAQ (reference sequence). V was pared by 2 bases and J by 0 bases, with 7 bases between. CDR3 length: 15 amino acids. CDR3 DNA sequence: TGTGCCAGCAGCTTATTGGCGCCGAACACCGGGGAGCTGTTTTTT. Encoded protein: CASSLLAPNTGELFF.

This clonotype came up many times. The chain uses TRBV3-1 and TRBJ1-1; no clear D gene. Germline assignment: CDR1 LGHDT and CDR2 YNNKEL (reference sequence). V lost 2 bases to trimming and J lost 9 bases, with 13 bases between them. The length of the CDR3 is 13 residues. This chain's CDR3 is CASSQTSNSQAFF. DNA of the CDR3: TGTGCCAGCAGCCAAACCTCGAACAGTCAAGCTTTCTTT.

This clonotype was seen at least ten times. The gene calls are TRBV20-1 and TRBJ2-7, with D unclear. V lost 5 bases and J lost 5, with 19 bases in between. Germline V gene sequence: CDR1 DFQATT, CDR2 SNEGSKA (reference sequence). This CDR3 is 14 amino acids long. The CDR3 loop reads CSALTTDRRDEQYF. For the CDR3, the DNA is TGCAGTGCTCTCACCACGGACCGTCGGGACGAGCAGTACTTC.

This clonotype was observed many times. The CDR3 loop is CATSRDSREGPLYNEQFF. DNA of the CDR3: TGTGCCACCAGCAGAGACTCGCGGGAGGGACCATTGTACAATGAGCAGTTCTTC. The chain has TRBV15 and TRBJ2-1; 9 bases fit TRBD2. J lost 4 bases, V lost 0 bases, and 10 bases had no gene match. The CDR3 sequence is 18 residues long. Germline CDR1 LNHNV, CDR2 YYDKDF (reference sequence).

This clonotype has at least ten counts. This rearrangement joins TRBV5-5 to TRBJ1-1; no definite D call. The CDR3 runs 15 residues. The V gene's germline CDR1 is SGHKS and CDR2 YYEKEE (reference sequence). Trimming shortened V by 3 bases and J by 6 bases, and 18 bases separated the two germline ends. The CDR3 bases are TGTGCCAGCAGCTCCAAGGGTCTCCCAGGCGCTGAAGCTTTCTTT. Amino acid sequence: CASSSKGLPGAEAFF.

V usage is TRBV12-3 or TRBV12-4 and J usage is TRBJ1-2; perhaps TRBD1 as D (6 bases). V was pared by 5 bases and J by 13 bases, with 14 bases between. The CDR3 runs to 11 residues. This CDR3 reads CASSETGGTTF. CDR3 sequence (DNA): TGTGCCAGCAGTGAGACAGGTGGGACCACCTTC.

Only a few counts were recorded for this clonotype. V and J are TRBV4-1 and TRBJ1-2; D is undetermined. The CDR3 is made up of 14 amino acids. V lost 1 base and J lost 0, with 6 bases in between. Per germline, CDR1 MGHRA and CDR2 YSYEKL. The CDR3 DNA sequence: TGCGCCAGCAGCCAAGTTATAGCTAACTATGGCTACACCTTC. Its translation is CASSQVIANYGYTF.